This T cell receptor beta chain derives from a study of shared clonotypes between healthy human individuals. Study-wide findings and caveats: Donor clonotype sharing was expected to depend on sequencing depth.

Several immunoSEQ plates received, in even portions, the genomic DNA of each subset. Profiling relied on immunoSEQ multiplex PCR, and the TCRdb table lists in-frame clones only, not all of them. The table lists some 530,000 clones, over 75% of them singletons. The germline V gene has CDR1 SGDLS and CDR2 YYNGEE. Trimming shortened V by 3 bases and J by 0 bases, and 4 bases separated the two germline ends. The CDR3 has 13 amino acids. In regard to this clone: What it recognizes is unknown. This clone may be a read error of a much larger clone one base away. The same CDR3 can be traced to other DNA sequences in this sample.

Sequencing was carried out using PBMCs. The clonotype comes from a woman aged 40-49 years in good health. Some clones in this sample may be carry-over from other donors' samples. This chain uses TRBV9 with TRBJ2-1; D is ambiguous. CDR3 protein: CASSASSYNEQFF. DNA of the CDR3: TGTGCCAGCAGCGCGAGCTCCTACAATGAGCAGTTCTTC.